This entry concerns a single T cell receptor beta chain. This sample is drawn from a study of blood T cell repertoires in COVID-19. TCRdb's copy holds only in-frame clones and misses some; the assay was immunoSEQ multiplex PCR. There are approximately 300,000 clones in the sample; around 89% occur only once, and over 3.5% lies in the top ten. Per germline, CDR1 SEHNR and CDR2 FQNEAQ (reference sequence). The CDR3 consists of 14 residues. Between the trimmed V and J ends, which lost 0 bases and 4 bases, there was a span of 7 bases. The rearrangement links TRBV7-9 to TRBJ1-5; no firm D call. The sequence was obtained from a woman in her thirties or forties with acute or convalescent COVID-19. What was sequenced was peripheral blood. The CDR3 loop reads CASSLAVGNQPQHF. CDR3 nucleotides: TGTGCCAGCAGCTTAGCGGTCGGGAATCAGCCCCAGCATTTT.